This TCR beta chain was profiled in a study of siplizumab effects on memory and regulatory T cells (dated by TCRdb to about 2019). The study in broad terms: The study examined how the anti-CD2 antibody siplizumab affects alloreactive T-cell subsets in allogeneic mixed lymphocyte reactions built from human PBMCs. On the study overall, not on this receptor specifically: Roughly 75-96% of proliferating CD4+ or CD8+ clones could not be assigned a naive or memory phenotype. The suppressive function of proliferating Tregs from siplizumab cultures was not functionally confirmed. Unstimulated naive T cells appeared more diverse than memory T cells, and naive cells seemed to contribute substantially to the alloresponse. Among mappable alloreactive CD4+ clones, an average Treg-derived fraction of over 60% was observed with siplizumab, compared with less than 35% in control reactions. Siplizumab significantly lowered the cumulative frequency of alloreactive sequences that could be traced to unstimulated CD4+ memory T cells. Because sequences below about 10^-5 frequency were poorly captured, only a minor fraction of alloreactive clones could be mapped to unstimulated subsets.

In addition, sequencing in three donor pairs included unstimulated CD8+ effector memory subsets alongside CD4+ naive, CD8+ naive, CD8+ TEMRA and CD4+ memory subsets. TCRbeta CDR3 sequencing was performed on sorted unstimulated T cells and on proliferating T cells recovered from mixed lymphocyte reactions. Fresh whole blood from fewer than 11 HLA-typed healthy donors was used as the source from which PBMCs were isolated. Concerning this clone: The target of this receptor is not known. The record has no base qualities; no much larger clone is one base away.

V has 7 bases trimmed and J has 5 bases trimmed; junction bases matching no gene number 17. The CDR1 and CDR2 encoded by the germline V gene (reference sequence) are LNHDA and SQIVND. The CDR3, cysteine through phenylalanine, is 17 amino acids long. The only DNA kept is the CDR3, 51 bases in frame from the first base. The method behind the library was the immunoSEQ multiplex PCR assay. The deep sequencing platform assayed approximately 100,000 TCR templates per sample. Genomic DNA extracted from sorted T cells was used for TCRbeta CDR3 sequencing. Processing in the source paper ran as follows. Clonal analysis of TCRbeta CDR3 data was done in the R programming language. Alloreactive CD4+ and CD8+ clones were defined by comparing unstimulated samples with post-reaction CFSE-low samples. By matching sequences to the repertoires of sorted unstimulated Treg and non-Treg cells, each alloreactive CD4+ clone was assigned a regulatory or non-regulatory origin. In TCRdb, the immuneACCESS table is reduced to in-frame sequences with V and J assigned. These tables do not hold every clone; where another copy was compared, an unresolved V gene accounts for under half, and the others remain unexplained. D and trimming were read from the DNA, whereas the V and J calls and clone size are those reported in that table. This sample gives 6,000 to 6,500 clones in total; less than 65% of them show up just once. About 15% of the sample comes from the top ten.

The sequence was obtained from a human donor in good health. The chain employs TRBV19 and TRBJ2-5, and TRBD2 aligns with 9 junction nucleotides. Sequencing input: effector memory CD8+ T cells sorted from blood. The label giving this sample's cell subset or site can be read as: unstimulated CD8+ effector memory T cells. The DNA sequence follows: TGTGCCAGTATAACGGGGCAGCGGGGGGCAAATTGGGAGACCCAGTACTTC. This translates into CASITGQRGANWETQYF. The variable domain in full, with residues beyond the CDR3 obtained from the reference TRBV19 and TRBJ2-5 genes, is DGGITQSPKYLFRKEGQNVTLSCEQNLNHDAMYWYRQDPGQGLRLIYYSQIVNDFQKGDIAEGYSVSREKKESFPLTVTSAQKNPTAFYLCASITGQRGANWETQYFGPGTRLLVL.